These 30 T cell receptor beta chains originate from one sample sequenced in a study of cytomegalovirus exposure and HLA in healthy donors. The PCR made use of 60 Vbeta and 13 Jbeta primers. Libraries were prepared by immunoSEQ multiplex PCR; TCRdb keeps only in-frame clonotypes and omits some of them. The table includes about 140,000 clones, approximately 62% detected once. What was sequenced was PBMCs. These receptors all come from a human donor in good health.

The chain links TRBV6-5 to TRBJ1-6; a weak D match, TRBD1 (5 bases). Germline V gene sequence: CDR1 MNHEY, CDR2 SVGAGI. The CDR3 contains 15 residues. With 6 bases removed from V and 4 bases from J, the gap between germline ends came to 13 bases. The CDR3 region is CASRKDSVYNSPLHF. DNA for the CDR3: TGTGCCAGCAGAAAAGACAGTGTATATAATTCACCCCTCCACTTT.

The CDR3 DNA is TGTGCCAGCAGCTCCTCGGGACTAGCGGGAGGCCGGCGGAAGTCCGGGGAGCTGTTTTTT. This codes for CASSSSGLAGGRRKSGELFF. This chain joins TRBV7-3 and TRBJ2-2; 15 bases are shared with TRBD2. V trimming: 4 bases; J trimming: 6 bases; junction bases outside the gene matches: 15. CDR1 and CDR2 from the germline V gene are SGHTA and FQGTGA. CDR3 size: 20 residues.

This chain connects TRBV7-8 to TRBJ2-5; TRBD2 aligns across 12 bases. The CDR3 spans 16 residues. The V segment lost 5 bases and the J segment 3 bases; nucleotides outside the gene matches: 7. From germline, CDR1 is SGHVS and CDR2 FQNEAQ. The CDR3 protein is CASSRGLAGLEETQYF. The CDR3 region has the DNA TGTGCCAGCAGCCGCGGACTAGCGGGACTCGAAGAGACCCAGTACTTC.

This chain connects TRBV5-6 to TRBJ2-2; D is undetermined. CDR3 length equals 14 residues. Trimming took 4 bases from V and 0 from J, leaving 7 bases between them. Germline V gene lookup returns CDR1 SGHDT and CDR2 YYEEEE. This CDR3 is CASSAASNTGELFF. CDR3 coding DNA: TGTGCCAGCAGCGCGGCCTCGAACACCGGGGAGCTGTTTTTT.

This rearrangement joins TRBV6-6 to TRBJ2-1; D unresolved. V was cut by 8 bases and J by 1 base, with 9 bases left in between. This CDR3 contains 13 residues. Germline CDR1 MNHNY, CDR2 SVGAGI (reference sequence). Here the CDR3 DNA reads TGTGCCAGCTCTGTGGAGTCCTACAATGAGCAGTTCTTC. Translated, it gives CASSVESYNEQFF.

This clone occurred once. Here the CDR3 reads CASSPNSGTGGNTF. The CDR3 region has the DNA TGTGCCAGCTCACCTAATTCCGGGACAGGGGGCAACACCTTC. This chain uses TRBV18 with TRBJ1-2; TRBD1 aligns across 12 bases. After removal of 3 bases from V and 12 bases from J, the junction contained 8 bases not matched to a gene. This CDR3 contains 14 residues. The germline gives CDR1 KGHSH, CDR2 LQKENI.

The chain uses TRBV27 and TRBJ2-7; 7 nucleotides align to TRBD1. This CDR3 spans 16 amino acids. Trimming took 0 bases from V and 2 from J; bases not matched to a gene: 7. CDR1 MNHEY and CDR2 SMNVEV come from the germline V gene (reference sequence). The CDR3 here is CASSLSGQGDTYEQYF. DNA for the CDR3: TGTGCCAGCAGTTTATCGGGGCAGGGGGACACCTACGAGCAGTACTTC.

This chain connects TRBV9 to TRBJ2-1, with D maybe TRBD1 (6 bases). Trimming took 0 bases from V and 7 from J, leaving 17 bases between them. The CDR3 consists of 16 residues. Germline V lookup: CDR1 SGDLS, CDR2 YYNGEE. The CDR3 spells CASSVAVRDNRNEQFF. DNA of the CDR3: TGTGCCAGCAGCGTAGCCGTCCGGGACAACAGGAATGAGCAGTTCTTC.

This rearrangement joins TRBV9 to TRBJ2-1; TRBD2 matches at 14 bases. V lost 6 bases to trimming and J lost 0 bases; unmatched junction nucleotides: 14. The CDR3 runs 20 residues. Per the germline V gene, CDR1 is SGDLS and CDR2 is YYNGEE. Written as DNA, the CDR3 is TGTGCCAGCACCCCAACGGGACTAGCGGGGGACCGAAGCTCCTACAATGAGCAGTTCTTC. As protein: CASTPTGLAGDRSSYNEQFF.

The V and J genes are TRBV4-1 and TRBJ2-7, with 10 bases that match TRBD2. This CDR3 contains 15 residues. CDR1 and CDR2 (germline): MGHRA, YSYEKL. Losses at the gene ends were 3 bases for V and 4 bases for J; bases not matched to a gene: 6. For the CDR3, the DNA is TGCGCCAGCAGCCAGGCTAGCGGGAGCGCGTACGAGCAGTACTTC. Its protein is CASSQASGSAYEQYF.

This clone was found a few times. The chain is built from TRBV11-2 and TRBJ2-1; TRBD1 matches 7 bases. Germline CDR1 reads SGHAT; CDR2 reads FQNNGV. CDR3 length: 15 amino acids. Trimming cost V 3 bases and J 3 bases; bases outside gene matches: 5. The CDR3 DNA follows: TGTGCCAGCAGCTTGTTACAGGGGAACTACAATGAGCAGTTCTTC. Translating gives CASSLLQGNYNEQFF.

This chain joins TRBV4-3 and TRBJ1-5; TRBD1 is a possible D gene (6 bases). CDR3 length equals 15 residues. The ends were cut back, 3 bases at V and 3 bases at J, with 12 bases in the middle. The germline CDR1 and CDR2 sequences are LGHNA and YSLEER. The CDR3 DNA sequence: TGCGCCAGCAGCCAGGCCATGGGGGCCAATCAGCCCCAGCATTTT. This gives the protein CASSQAMGANQPQHF.

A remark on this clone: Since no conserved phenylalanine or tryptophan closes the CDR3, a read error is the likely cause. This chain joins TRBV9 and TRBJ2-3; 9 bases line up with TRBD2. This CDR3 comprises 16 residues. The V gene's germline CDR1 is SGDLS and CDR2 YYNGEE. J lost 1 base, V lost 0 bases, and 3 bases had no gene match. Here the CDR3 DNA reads TGTGCCAGCAGCGTAGGTGGGACTAGCCGCACAGATACGCAGTATTTG. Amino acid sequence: CASSVGGTSRTDTQYL.

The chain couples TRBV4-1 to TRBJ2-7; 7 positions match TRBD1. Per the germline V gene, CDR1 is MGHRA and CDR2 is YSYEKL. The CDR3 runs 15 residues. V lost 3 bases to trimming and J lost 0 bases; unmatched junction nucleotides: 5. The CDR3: CASSQDRDSSYEQYF. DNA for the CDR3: TGCGCCAGCAGCCAGGACCGGGACAGCTCCTACGAGCAGTACTTC.

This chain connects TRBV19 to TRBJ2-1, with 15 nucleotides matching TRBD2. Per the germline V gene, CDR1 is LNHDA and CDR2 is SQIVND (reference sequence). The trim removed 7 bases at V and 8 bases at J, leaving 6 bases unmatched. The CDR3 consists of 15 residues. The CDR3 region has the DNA TGTGCCAGTATCCGGACTAGCGGGAGGGGGTATGAGCAGTTCTTC. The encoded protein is CASIRTSGRGYEQFF.

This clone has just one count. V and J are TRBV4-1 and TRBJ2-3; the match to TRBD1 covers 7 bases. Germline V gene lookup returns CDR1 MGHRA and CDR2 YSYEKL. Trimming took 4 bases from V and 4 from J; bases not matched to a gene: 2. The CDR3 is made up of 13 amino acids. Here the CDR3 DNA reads TGCGCCAGCAGCCGTCAGGGGGCAGATACGCAGTATTTT. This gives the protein CASSRQGADTQYF.

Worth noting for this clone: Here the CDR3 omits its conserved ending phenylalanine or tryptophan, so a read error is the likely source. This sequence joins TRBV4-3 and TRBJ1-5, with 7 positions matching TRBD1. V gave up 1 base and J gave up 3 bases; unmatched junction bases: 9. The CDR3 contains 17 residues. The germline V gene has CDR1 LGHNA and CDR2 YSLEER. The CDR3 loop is CASSQAAGTDYNQPQHS. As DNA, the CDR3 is TGCGCCAGCAGCCAAGCCGCCGGGACAGACTACAATCAGCCCCAGCATTCT.

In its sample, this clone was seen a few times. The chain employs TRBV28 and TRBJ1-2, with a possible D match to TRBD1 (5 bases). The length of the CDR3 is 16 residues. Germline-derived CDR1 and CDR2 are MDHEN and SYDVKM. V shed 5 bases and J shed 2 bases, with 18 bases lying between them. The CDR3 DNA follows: TGTGCCAGCAGTACTTATCCCCCAGGGCGAAACTATGGCTACACCTTC. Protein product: CASSTYPPGRNYGYTF.

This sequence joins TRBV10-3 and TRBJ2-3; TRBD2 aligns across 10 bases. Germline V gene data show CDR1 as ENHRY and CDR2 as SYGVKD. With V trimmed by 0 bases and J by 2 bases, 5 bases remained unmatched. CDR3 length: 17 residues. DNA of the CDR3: TGTGCCATCAGTGAGTCGGGACTAGCGTATCTCACAGATACGCAGTATTTT. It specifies CAISESGLAYLTDTQYF.

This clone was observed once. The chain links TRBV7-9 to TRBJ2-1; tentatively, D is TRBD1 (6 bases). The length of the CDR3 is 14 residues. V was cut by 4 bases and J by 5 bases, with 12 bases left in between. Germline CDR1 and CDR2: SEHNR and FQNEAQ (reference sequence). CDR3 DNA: TGTGCCAGCAGCTACCGGGACAAGAACAATGAGCAGTTCTTC. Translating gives CASSYRDKNNEQFF.

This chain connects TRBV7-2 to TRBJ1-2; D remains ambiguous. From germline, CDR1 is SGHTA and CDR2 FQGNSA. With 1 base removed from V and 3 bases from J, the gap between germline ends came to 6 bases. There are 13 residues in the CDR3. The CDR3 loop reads CASSLGEDYGYTF. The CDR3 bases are TGTGCCAGCAGCTTAGGAGAGGACTATGGCTACACCTTC.

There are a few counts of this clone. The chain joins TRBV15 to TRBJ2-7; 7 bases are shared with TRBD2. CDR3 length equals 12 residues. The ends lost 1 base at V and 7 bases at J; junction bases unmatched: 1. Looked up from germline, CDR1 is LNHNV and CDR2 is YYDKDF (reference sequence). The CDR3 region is CATSRAGGEQYF. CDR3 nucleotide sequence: TGTGCCACCAGCAGAGCGGGGGGTGAGCAGTACTTC. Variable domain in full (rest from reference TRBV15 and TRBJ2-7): DAMVIQNPRYQVTQFGKPVTLSCSQTLNHNVMYWYQQKSSQAPKLLFHYYDKDFNNEADTPDNFQSRRPNTSFCFLDIRSPGLGDTAMYLCATSRAGGEQYFGPGTRLTVT.

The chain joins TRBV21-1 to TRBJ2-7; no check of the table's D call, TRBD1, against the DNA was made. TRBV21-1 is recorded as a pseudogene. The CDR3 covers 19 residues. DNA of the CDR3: TGTGCCAGCAGCCTACGGACAGGGCGACCTAGCCTCCCGGCCTACGAGCAGTACTTC. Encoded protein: CASSLRTGRPSLPAYEQYF.

The DNA for the CDR3 is TGTGCCAGCAGCCACGCAGGGTTCTACTTC. Residues: CASSHAGFYF. The chain has TRBV5-6 and TRBJ2-7, with D perhaps matching TRBD1 (5 bases). V shed 4 bases and J shed 13 bases, with 12 bases lying between them. Germline CDR1 and CDR2: SGHDT and YYEEEE. The CDR3 spans 10 residues.

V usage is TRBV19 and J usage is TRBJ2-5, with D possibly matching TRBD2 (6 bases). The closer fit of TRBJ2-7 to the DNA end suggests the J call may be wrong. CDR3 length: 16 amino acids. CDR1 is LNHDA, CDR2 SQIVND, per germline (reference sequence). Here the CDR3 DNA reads TGTGCCAGTAGCGGGGGTCTGGGCAGCCCTTCCTACGAGCAGTACTTC. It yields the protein CASSGGLGSPSYEQYF.

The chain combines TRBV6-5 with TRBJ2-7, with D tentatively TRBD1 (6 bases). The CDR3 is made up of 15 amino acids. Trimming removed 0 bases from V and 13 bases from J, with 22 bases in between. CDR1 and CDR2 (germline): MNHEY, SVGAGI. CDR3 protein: CASSYSQGPEDRRYF. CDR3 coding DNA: TGTGCCAGCAGTTACTCCCAGGGGCCTGAGGACCGGAGATACTTC.

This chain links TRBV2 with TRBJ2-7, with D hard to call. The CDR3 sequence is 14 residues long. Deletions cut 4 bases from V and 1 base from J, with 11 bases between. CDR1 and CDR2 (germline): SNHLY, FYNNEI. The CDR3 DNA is TGTGCCAGCAGTGCTTACTACCAATCCTACGAGCAGTACTTC. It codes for CASSAYYQSYEQYF.

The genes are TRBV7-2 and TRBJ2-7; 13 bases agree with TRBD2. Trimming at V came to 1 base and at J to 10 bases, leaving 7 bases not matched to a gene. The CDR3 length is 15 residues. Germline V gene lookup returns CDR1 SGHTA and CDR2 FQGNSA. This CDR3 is CASSLVGLAGDTQYF. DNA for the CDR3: TGTGCCAGCAGCTTAGTAGGACTAGCGGGAGACACCCAGTACTTC.

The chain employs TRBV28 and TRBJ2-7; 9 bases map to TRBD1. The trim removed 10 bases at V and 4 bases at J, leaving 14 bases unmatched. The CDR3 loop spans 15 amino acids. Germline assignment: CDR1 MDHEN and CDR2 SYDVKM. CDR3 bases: TGTGCCACTACTAACCCCGGGACAGGGACGTACGAGCAGTACTTC. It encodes CATTNPGTGTYEQYF.

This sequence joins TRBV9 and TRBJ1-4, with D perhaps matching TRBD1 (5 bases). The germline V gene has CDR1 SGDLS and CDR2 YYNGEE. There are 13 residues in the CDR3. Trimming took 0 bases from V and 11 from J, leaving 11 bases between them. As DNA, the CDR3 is TGTGCCAGCAGCGTAGGGGGCGGTGGGAAACTGTTTTTT. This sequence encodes CASSVGGGGKLFF.